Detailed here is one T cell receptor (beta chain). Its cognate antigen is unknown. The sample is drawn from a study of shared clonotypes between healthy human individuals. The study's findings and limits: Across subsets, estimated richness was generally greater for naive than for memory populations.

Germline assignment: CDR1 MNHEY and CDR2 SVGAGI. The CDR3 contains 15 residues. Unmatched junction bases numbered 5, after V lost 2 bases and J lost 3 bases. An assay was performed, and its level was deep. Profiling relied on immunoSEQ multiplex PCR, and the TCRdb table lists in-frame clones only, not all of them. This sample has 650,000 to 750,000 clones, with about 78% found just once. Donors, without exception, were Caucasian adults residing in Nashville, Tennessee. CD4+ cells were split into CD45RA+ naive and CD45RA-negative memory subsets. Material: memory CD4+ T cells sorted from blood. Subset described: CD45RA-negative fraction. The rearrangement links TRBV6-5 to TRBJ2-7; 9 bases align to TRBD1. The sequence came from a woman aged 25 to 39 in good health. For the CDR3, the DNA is TGTGCCAGCAGTTACGGGGGGACAGGGCACTACGAGCAGTACTTC. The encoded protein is CASSYGGTGHYEQYF.